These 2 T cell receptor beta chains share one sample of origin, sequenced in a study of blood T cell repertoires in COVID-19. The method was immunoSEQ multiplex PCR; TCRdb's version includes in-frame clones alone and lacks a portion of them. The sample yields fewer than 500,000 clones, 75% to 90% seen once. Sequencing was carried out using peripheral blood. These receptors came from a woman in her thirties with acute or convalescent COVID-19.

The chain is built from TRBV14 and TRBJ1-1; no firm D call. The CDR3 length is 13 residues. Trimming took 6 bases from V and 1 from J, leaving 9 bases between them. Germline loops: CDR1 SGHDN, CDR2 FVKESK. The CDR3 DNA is TGTGCCAGCAGTCTCCTACCGAACACTGAAGCTTTCTTT. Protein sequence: CASSLLPNTEAFF. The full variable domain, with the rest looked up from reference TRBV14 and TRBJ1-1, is EAGVTQFPSHSVIEKGQTVTLRCDPISGHDNLYWYRRVMGKEIKFLLHFVKESKQDESGMPNNRFLAERTGGTYSTLKVQPAELEDSGVYFCASSLLPNTEAFFGQGTRLTVV.

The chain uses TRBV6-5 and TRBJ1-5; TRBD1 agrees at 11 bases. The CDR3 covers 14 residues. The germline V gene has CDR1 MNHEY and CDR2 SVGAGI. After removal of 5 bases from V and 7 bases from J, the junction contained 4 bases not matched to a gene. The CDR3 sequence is CASSLGTGGQPQHF. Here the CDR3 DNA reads TGTGCCAGCAGTCTAGGGACAGGGGGACAGCCCCAGCATTTT.